A selection of T cell receptor beta chains follows, all from one sample in a study of siplizumab effects on memory and regulatory T cells. Here immunoSEQ multiplex PCR was the method, and the copy in TCRdb shows in-frame clones only, minus some. The data show about 82,000 clones, 87% seen once. Sequencing used Tregs sorted from blood. These receptor sequences come from a human donor in good health. Both conserved end residues are part of each CDR3. The listing skips clone size in some rows; elsewhere it reads once, few, many or a size class.

v_gene	abundance	j_gene	CDR3aa
TRBV19	few	TRBJ1-4	CASCLSSNEKLFF
TRBV27	-	TRBJ1-2	CASSSQTRHYGYTF
TRBV10-3	-	TRBJ2-5	CAISESTTAVETQYF
TRBV5-1	-	TRBJ2-3	CASSPPGGPGDTQYF
TRBV7-2	-	TRBJ2-3	CASNGDSTDTQYF
TRBV18	-	TRBJ2-2	CASSPGRQNPGELFF
TRBV7-8	-	TRBJ2-1	CASSLPGTRSEQFF
TRBV6-5	-	TRBJ2-1	CASRGYNEQFF
TRBV6-5	few	TRBJ1-5	CASSNSNQPQHF
TRBV7-2	-	TRBJ2-5	CASSLDSGGGGETQYF
TRBV4-2	-	TRBJ1-5	CASSQYTGWSQPQHF
TRBV6-5	-	TRBJ2-5	CASSIDRAETQYF
TRBV18	once	TRBJ2-7	CASSEQGPYEQYF
TRBV9	once	TRBJ2-3	CASSQRDGITDTQYF
TRBV7-9	-	TRBJ1-2	CASSRTDYGYTF
TRBV19	-	TRBJ1-2	CASSESGYGYTF
TRBV27	-	TRBJ2-7	CASSPSGGITYEQYF
TRBV19	-	TRBJ1-1	CASSATGARANTEAFF
TRBV7-9	-	TRBJ1-5	CASSLGSGDQPQHF
TRBV7-9	-	TRBJ2-1	CASSLGPGNEQFF
TRBV7-9	-	TRBJ1-2	CASSPSYGYTF
TRBV19	once	TRBJ2-5	CASSIGTGGQETQYF
TRBV6-1	-	TRBJ2-2	CASSEPKTGKLFF
TRBV29-1	few	TRBJ2-4	CSVDPGGGNIQYF
TRBV7-9	-	TRBJ2-5	CASSLFWSLALDGETQYF
TRBV6-5	-	TRBJ1-5	CASSYSAGQPQHF
TRBV29-1	few	TRBJ1-2	CSAEGRNYGYTF
TRBV13	-	TRBJ1-2	CASSLGDRQLNYGYTF